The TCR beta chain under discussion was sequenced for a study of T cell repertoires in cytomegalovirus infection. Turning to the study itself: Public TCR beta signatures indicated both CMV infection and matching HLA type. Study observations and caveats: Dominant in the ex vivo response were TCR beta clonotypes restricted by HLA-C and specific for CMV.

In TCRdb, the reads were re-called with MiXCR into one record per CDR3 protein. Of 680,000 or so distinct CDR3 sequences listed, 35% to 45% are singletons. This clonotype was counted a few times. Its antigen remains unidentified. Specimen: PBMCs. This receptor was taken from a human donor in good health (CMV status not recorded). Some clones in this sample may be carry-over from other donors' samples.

The CDR3 coding sequence is TGTGCCAGCCAAAAAGGACGGGGGAGGGCAGATACGCAGTATTTT. Translating gives CASQKGRGRADTQYF. This chain joins TRBV27 and TRBJ2-3; TRBD2 matches at 7 bases. The CDR3 length is 15 residues. V lost 8 bases, J lost 4 bases, and 12 bases stayed unmatched. CDR1 and CDR2 (germline): MNHEY, SMNVEV (reference sequence).